Listed below are T cell receptor beta chains from one sample, sequenced in a study of CD8+CD57+ T cells in acquired aplastic anemia. One entry per CDR3 protein, called by TCRdb with MiXCR from the reads. The table lists fewer than 200,000 distinct CDR3 sequences, 55% to 80% of them singletons, with around 45% in the top ten. The source material was sorted CD4+, CD8+, or CD8+CD57+ T cells (not recorded which) from PBMCs. The receptors were gathered from a human donor in good health. Each CDR3 is given with its conserved first and last residue. A D gene is named only where the DNA matches it firmly.

CDR3: CASSQVRDQPQHF
D: .
V: TRBV4-1

CDR3: CASSLTGVNNEQFF
D: TRBD1
V: TRBV5-1

CDR3: CSAADRVERGTEAFF
D: TRBD1
V: TRBV20-1

CDR3: CSASVGPMNSPLHF
D: .
V: TRBV20-1

CDR3: CSVDSRGLGETQYF
D: .
V: TRBV29-1

CDR3: CATSRDRPTSYNEQFF
D: .
V: TRBV15

CDR3: CASSLSRPGELFF
D: .
V: TRBV28

CDR3: CASSLVSGGGEKLSF
D: TRBD1
V: TRBV7-9

CDR3: CATSITPGTAYSNQPQHF
D: .
V: TRBV15

CDR3: CASTLGGLAGDTQYF
D: TRBD2
V: TRBV27

CDR3: CASSEIWSNQPQHF
D: .
V: TRBV2

CDR3: CSARDLWTDEQFF
D: .
V: TRBV20-1

CDR3: CASSSRGGPFLAGTNTDTQYF
D: TRBD2
V: TRBV7-9

CDR3: CASRDREVYGYTF
D: TRBD1
V: TRBV6-6

CDR3: CASSLGGFAEAFF
D: .
V: TRBV7-8

CDR3: CATSDSTGEGIYEQYF
D: .
V: TRBV24-1

CDR3: CASSFPGLAGAVSYNEQFF
D: TRBD2
V: TRBV7-9

CDR3: CASSQDPGQYYGYTF
D: .
V: TRBV4-3

CDR3: CASAQGDTQYF
D: .
V: TRBV25-1

CDR3: CASSHWDSVNEKLFF
D: TRBD1
V: TRBV28

CDR3: CASSVLTSYNEQFF
D: .
V: TRBV9

CDR3: CASSTLGTRRETQYF
D: TRBD2
V: TRBV7-2

CDR3: CASSEVGRGEQYF
D: .
V: TRBV2

CDR3: CASRFGILTEAFF
D: .
V: TRBV25-1

CDR3: CASSLRTGSLEAFF
D: TRBD1
V: TRBV11-1

CDR3: CSARDQGIDQYF
D: .
V: TRBV20-1

CDR3: CARETGGWNTEAFF
D: TRBD1
V: TRBV24-1

CDR3: CASSLGQQGYTF
D: .
V: TRBV7-9

CDR3: CASSLSTQPQHF
D: .
V: TRBV28

CDR3: CAISDSGAIEQYF
D: TRBD2
V: TRBV10-3

CDR3: CASSSPGGGYGYTF
D: .
V: TRBV28

CDR3: CASSLSGTSGGVAQYF
D: TRBD2
V: TRBV7-9

CDR3: CASSRQSNQPQHF
D: .
V: TRBV7-2

CDR3: CSARVGAGVYEQYF
D: TRBD2
V: TRBV20-1

CDR3: CASRYVAGSYEQYF
D: .
V: TRBV7-2

CDR3: CASSVLDRGGTDTQYF
D: TRBD1
V: TRBV9

CDR3: CASSSYQGAGEKLFF
D: TRBD1
V: TRBV7-9

CDR3: CASSLVAGRETQYF
D: .
V: TRBV5-5

CDR3: CSVEDGSWGYTF
D: .
V: TRBV29-1

CDR3: CASSQDGLAGGNEQFF
D: TRBD2
V: TRBV4-2

CDR3: CASTGSGGGNTGELFF
D: .
V: TRBV9

CDR3: CSARDASNYGYTF
D: .
V: TRBV20-1

CDR3: CSASTGPYEQYF
D: .
V: TRBV20-1

CDR3: CASTPTGWRKLFF
D: .
V: TRBV12-3/TRBV12-4

CDR3: CASSQGLEDTDTQYF
D: .
V: TRBV3-1

CDR3: CASSQEQGDSLNEQYF
D: TRBD1
V: TRBV4-3

CDR3: CASTGGGDTGELFF
D: .
V: TRBV10-3

CDR3: CASSLAQTSGGGETQYF
D: TRBD2
V: TRBV12-3/TRBV12-4

CDR3: CASSETGRPSYEQYF
D: .
V: TRBV5-4